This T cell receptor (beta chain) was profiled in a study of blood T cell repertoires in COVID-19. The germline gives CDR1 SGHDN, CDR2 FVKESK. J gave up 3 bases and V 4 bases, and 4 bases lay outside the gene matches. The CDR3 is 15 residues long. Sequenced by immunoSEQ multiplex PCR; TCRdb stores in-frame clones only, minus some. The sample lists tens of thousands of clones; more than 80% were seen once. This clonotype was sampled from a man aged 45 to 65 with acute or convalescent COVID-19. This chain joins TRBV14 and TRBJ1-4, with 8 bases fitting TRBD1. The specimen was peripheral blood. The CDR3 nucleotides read TGTGCCAGCAGCCCAAGGACAGGGCCTAATGAAAAACTGTTTTTT. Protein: CASSPRTGPNEKLFF.